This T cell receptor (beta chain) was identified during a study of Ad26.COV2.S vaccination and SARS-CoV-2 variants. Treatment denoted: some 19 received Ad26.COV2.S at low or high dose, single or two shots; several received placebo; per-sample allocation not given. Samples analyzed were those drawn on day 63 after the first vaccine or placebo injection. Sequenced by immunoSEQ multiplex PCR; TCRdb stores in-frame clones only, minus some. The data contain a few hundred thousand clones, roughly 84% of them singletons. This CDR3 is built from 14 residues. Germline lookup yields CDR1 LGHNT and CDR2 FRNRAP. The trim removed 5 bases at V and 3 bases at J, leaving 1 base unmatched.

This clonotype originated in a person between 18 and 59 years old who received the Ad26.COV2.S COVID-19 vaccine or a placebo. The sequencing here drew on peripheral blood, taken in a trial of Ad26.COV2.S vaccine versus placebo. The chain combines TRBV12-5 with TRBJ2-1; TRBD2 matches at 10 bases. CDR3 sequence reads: CASGTSGDYNEQFF. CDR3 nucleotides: TGTGCTAGTGGTACTAGCGGGGACTACAATGAGCAGTTCTTC.